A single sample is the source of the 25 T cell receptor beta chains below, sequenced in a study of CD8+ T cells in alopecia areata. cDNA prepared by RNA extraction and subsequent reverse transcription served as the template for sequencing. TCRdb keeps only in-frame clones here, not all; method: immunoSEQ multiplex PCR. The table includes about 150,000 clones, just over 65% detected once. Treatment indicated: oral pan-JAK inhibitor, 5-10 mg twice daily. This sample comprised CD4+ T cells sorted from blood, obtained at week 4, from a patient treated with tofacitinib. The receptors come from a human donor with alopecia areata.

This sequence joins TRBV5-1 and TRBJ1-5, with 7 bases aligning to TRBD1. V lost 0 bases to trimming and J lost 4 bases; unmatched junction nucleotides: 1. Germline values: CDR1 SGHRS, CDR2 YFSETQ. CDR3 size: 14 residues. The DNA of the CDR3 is TGCGCCAGCAGCTTGGGGGGACAGAATCAGCCCCAGCATTTT. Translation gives CASSLGGQNQPQHF. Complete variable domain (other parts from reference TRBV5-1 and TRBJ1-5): KAGVTQTPRYLIKTRGQQVTLSCSPISGHRSVSWYQQTPGQGLQFLFEYFSETQRNKGNFPGRFSGRQFSNSRSEMNVSTLELGDSALYLCASSLGGQNQPQHFGDGTRLSIL.

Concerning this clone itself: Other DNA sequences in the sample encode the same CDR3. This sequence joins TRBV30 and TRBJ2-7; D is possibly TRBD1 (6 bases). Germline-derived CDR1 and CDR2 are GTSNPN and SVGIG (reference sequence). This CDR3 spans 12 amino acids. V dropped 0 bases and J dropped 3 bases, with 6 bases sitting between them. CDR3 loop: CAWSVGGYEQYF. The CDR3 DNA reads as TGTGCCTGGAGTGTAGGGGGCTACGAGCAGTACTTC.

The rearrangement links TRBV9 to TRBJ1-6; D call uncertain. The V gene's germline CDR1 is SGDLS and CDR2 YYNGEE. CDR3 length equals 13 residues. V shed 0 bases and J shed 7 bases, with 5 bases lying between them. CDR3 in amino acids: CASSVAENSPLHF. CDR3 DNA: TGTGCCAGCAGCGTAGCTGAGAATTCACCCCTCCACTTT.

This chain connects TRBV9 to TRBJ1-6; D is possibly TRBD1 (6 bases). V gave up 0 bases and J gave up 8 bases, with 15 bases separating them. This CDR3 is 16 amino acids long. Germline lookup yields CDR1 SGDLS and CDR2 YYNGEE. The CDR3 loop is CASSVGGGAVDSPLHF. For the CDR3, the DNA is TGTGCCAGCAGCGTAGGAGGGGGGGCAGTGGATTCACCCCTCCACTTT.

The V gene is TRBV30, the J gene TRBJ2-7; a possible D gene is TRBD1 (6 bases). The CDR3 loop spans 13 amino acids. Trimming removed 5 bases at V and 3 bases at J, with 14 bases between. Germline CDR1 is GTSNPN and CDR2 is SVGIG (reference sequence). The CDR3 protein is CAWSSGEYYEQYF. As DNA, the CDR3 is TGTGCCTGGTCCTCAGGGGAGTACTACGAGCAGTACTTC.

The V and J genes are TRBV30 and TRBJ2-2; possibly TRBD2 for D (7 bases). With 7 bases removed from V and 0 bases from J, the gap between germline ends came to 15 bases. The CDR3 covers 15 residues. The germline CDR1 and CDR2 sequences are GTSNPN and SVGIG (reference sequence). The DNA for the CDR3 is TGTGCCTTAAGAGGGGGGGCGACGAACACCGGGGAGCTGTTTTTT. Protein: CALRGGATNTGELFF.

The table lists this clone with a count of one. CDR3 sequence: CASRRYVQGAGYTF. The CDR3 bases are TGTGCCAGCAGACGCTACGTCCAGGGGGCTGGCTACACCTTC. The chain joins TRBV6-5 to TRBJ1-2; 8 nucleotides agree with TRBD1. The CDR3 totals 14 residues. The germline V gene encodes CDR1 MNHEY and CDR2 SVGAGI. Trimming removed 6 bases from V and 7 bases from J; junction bases left unmatched: 10.

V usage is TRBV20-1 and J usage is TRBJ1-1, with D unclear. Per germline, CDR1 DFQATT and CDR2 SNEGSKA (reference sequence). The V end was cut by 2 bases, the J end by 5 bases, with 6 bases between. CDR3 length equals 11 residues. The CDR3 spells CSARFRTEAFF. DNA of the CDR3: TGCAGTGCTAGATTCAGGACTGAAGCTTTCTTT.

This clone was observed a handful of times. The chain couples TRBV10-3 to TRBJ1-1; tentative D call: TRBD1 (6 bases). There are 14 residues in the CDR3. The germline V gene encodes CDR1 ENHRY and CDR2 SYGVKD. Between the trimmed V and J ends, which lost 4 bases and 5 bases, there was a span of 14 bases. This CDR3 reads CAISVRQGRTEAFF. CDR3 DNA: TGTGCCATCAGTGTTAGGCAGGGGCGTACTGAAGCTTTCTTT.

CDR3 protein: CASSQDGPLHF. CDR3 nucleotide sequence: TGTGCCAGCAGCCAGGATGGCCCCCTCCACTTT. The chain employs TRBV14 and TRBJ1-6; D is undetermined. V lost 3 bases and J 13 bases, leaving 7 bases between the germline ends. Germline-derived CDR1 and CDR2 are SGHDN and FVKESK. CDR3 size: 11 residues. The complete variable domain, with remaining parts taken from reference TRBV14 and TRBJ1-6, reads EAGVTQFPSHSVIEKGQTVTLRCDPISGHDNLYWYRRVMGKEIKFLLHFVKESKQDESGMPNNRFLAERTGGTYSTLKVQPAELEDSGVYFCASSQDGPLHFGNGTRLTVT.

In DNA, the CDR3 is TGCAGCGCCCAACTAGGAGAGACCCAGTACTTC. Translating it yields CSAQLGETQYF. The gene calls are TRBV29-1 and TRBJ2-5; the D gene is possibly TRBD2 (5 bases). V lost 7 bases and J lost 4, with 10 bases in between. There are 11 residues in the CDR3. Germline CDR1 reads SQVTM; CDR2 reads ANQGSEA.

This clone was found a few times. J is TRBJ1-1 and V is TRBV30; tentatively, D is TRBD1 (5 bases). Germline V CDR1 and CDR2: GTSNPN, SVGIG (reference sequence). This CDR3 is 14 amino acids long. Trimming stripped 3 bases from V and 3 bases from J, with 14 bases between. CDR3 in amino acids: CAWRGDGSDTEAFF. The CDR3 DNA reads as TGTGCCTGGAGAGGGGATGGCTCTGACACTGAAGCTTTCTTT.

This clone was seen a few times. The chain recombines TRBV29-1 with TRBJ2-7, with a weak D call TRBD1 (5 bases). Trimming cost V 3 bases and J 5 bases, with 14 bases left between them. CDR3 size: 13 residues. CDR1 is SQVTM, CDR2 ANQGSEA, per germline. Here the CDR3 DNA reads TGCAGCGTTGACGGAGCAGGGTTTCACGAGCAGTACTTC. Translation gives CSVDGAGFHEQYF.

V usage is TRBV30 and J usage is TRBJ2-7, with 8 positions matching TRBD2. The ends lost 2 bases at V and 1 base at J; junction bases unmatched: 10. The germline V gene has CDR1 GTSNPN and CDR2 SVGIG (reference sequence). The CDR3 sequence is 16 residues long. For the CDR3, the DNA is TGTGCCTGGAGTCGACGGCGGGGGGTTCCTTCCTACGAGCAGTACTTC. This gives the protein CAWSRRRGVPSYEQYF.

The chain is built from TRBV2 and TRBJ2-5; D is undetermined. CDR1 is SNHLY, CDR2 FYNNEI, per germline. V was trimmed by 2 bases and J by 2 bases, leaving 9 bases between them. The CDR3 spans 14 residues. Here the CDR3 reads CASSERSEQETQYF. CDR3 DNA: TGTGCCAGCAGTGAACGGTCAGAACAAGAGACCCAGTACTTC.

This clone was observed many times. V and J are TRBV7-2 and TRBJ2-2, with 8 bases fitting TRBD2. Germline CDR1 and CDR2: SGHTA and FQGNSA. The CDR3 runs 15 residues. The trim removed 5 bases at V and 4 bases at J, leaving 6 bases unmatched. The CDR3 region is CASSPGGAGTGELFF. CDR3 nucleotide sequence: TGTGCCAGCAGCCCCGGGGGGGCGGGCACCGGGGAGCTGTTTTTT.

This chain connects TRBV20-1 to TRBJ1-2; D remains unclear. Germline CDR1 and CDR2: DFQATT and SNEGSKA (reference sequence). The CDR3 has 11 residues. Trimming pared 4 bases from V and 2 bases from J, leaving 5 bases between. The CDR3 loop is CSAIQNYGYTF. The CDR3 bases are TGCAGTGCTATACAGAACTATGGCTACACCTTC.

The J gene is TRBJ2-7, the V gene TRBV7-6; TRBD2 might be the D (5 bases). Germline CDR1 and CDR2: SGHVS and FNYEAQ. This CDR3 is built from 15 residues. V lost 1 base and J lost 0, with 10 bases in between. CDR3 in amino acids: CASSLVEGSSYEQYF. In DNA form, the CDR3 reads TGTGCCAGCAGCTTAGTTGAGGGAAGCTCCTACGAGCAGTACTTC.

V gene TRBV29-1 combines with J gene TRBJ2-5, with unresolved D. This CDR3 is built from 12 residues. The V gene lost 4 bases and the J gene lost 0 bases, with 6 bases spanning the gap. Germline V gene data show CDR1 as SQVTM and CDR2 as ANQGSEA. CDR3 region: CSVAAYQETQYF. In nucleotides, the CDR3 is TGCAGCGTTGCGGCGTACCAAGAGACCCAGTACTTC. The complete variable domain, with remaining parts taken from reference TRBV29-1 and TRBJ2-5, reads SAVISQKPSRDICQRGTSLTIQCQVDSQVTMMFWYRQQPGQSLTLIATANQGSEATYESGFVIDKFPISRPNLTFSTLTVSNMSPEDSSIYLCSVAAYQETQYFGPGTRLLVL.

As DNA, the CDR3 is TGTGCCAGCAGCTCGGACAGGGGAGGGGAGCAGTACTTC. Translating gives CASSSDRGGEQYF. The J gene is TRBJ2-7, the V gene TRBV7-3; 9 nucleotides line up with TRBD1. The trim removed 4 bases at V and 7 bases at J, leaving 5 bases unmatched. CDR3 length equals 13 residues. Germline V lookup: CDR1 SGHTA, CDR2 FQGTGA.

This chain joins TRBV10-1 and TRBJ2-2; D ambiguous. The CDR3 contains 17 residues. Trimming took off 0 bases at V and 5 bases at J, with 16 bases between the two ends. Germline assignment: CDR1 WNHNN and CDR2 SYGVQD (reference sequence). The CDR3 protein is CASSESTSALETGELFF. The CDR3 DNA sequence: TGCGCCAGCAGTGAGTCAACGTCCGCGTTAGAGACCGGGGAGCTGTTTTTT.

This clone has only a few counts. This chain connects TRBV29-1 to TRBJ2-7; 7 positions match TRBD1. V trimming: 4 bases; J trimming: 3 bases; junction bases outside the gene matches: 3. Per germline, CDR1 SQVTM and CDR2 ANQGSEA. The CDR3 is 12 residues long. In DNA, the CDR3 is TGCAGCGTTGCGGGACAGTTCTACGAGCAGTACTTC. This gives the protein CSVAGQFYEQYF.

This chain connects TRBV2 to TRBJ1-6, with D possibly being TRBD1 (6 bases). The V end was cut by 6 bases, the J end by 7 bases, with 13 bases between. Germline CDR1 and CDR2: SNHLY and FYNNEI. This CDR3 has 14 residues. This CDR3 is CASRAYGGNSPLHF. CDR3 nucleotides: TGTGCCAGCAGGGCATACGGGGGCAATTCACCCCTCCACTTT.

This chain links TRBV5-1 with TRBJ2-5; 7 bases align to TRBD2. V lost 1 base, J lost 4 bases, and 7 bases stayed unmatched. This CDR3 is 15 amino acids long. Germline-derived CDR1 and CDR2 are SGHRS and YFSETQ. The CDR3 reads CASSLRGLPSETQYF. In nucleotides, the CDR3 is TGCGCCAGCAGCTTGCGGGGACTACCCTCAGAGACCCAGTACTTC.

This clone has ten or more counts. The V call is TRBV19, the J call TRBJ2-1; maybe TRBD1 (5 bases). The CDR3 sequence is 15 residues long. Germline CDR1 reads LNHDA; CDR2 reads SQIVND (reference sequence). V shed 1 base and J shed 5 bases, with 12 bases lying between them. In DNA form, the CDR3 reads TGTGCCAGTAGTATAGGGGCAGGGTCCCACAATGAGCAGTTCTTC. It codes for CASSIGAGSHNEQFF.